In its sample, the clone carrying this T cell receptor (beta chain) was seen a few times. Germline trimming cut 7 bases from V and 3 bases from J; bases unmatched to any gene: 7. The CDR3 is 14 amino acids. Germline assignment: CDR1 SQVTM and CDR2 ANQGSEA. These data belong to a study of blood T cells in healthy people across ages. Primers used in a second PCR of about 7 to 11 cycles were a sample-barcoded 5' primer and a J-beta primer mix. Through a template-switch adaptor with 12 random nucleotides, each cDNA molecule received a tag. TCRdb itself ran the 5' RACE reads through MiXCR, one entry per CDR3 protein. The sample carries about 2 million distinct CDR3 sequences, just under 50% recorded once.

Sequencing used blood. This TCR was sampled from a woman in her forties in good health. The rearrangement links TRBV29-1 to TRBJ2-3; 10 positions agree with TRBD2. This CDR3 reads CSGYRTSGTDTQYF. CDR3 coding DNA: TGCAGCGGCTACCGGACTAGCGGAACAGATACGCAGTATTTT.